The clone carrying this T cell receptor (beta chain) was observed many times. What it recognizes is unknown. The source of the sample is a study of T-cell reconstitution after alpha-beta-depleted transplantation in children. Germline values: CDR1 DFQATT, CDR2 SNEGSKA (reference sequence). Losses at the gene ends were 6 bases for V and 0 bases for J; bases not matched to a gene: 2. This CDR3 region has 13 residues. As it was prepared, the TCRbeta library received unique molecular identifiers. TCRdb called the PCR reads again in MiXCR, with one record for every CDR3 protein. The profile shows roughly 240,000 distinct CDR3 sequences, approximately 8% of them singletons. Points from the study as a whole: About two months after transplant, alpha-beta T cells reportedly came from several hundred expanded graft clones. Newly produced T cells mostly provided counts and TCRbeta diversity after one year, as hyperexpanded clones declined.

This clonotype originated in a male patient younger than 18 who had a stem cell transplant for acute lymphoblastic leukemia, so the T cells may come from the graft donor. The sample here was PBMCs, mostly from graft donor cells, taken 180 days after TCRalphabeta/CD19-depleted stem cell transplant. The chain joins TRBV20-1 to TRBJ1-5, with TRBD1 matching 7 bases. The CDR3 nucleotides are TGCAGTGCAAACAGGGGTAGCAATCAGCCCCAGCATTTT. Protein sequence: CSANRGSNQPQHF.